The source of this T cell receptor (beta chain) is a study of shared clonotypes between healthy human individuals. Study as a whole: Researchers assigned three CD4 naive, three CD4 memory, two CD8 naive and one CD8 memory plate to each donor.

Sequencing was performed with immunoSEQ multiplex PCR; in TCRdb, only in-frame clones are kept and a portion is missing. Of 1.5 million to 1.9 million clones in the sample, 95% to 99% were seen once. The study separated CD4+ cells into CD45RA+ naive and CD45RA-negative memory subsets. Worth noting for this clone: Its antigen is not known.

General study findings and limits: Clonotype sharing among the donors was expected to vary with sequencing depth. Rarefaction showed sorted-subset sequencing was incomplete despite large depth.

The CDR3 sequence is 14 residues long. Germline CDR1 and CDR2: LNHDA and SQIVND (reference sequence). V shed 6 bases and J shed 4 bases, with 16 bases lying between them. The chain joins TRBV19 to TRBJ2-7; a weak D match, TRBD1 (5 bases). The sequenced sample consisted of naive CD4+ T cells sorted from blood. Subset described: CD45RA+ positively selected. The TCR originated in a man aged 30 to 39 in good health. This chain's CDR3 is CASSDPQGTYEQYF. The CDR3 nucleotides are TGTGCCAGTAGCGACCCTCAGGGTACATACGAGCAGTACTTC.